Detailed here is one TCR beta chain. Its target is not known. The entry originates in a study of cytotoxic CD8 clonotypes in ibrutinib-treated CLL. Study details: Response sampling took place at median 12 months of treatment, range 6 to 36.

Study-level results: The public clonotypes identified were infrequent and showed contraction or stability on treatment. Before falling back toward baseline at progression, clonality had risen at the time of ibrutinib response.

Some clones are missing from TCRdb's copy, which holds only in-frame ones; the method was immunoSEQ multiplex PCR. Of 55,000 to 60,000 clones listed, roughly 54% are singletons. Germline CDR1 is SGHAT and CDR2 is FQNNGV. The J segment lost 3 bases and the V segment lost 4 bases, leaving 12 bases of the junction unmatched. CDR3 length: 17 amino acids. The chain joins TRBV11-2 to TRBJ2-1, with 7 bases identical to TRBD1. The specimen comprised PBMCs, sampled at disease progression, from a patient treated with ibrutinib. The origin of this receptor is a human donor with chronic lymphocytic leukemia. This chain's CDR3 is CASSSTLRDSDYNEQFF. The CDR3 coding sequence is TGTGCCAGCAGCTCCACCCTGAGGGACAGTGACTACAATGAGCAGTTCTTC.